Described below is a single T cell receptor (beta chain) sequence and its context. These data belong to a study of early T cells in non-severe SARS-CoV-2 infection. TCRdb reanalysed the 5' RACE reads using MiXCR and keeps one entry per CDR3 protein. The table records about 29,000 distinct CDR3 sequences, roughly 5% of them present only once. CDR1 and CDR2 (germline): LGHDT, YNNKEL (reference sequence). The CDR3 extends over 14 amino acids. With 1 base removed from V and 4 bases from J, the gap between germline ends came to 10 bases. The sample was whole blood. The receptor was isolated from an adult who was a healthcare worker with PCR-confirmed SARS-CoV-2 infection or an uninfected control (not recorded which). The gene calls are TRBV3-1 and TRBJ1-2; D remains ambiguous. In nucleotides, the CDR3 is TGTGCCAGCAGCCAAGTGGAGACGCGCTATGGCTACACCTTC. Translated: CASSQVETRYGYTF.